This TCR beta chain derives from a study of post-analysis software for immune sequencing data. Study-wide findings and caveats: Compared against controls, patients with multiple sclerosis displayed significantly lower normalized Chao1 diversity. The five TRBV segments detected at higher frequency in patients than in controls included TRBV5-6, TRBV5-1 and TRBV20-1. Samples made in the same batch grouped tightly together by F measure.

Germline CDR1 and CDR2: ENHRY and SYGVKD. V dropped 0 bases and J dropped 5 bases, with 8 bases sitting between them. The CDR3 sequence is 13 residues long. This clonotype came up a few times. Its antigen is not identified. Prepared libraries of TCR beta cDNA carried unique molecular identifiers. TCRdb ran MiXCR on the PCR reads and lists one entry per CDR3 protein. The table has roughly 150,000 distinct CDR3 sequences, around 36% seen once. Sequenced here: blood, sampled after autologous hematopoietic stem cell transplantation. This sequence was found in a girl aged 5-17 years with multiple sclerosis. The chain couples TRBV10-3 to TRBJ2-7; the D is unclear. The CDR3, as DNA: TGTGCCATCAGTGAGTCCACGGGCGACGAGCAGTACTTC. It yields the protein CAISESTGDEQYF.